What follows are 23 T cell receptor beta chains derived from one specimen sequenced in a study of identical twins. Each CDR3 protein gets one entry after TCRdb re-called the 5' RACE reads with MiXCR. This repertoire shows about 200,000 distinct CDR3 sequences, about 10% found once; its top ten account for 9% to 10%. Material: memory T cells sorted from blood. These receptors originate from a man aged 45 to 65 in good health.

This clonotype appeared many times. The chain is built from TRBV5-1 and TRBJ2-2; D gene unclear. CDR1 SGHRS and CDR2 YFSETQ come from the germline V gene. The V end was cut by 0 bases, the J end by 2 bases, with 11 bases between. The CDR3 runs to 16 residues. CDR3 amino acids: CASSLVELGNTGELFF. The CDR3 nucleotides read TGCGCCAGCAGCTTGGTTGAATTGGGAAACACCGGGGAGCTGTTTTTT.

This rearrangement joins TRBV5-1 to TRBJ1-4, with D tentatively TRBD1 (6 bases). The germline CDR1 and CDR2 sequences are SGHRS and YFSETQ. Deletions cut 4 bases from V and 5 bases from J, with 12 bases between. The CDR3 has 14 amino acids. In DNA, the CDR3 is TGCGCCAGCAGCCGACAGGCGGACAATGAAAAACTGTTTTTT. It encodes CASSRQADNEKLFF. The entire variable domain, with the rest obtained from reference TRBV5-1 and TRBJ1-4, is as follows: KAGVTQTPRYLIKTRGQQVTLSCSPISGHRSVSWYQQTPGQGLQFLFEYFSETQRNKGNFPGRFSGRQFSNSRSEMNVSTLELGDSALYLCASSRQADNEKLFFGSGTQLSVL.

This clonotype has ten or more counts. V and J are TRBV7-9 and TRBJ2-2; 10 bases match TRBD2. The CDR3 has 17 amino acids. V lost 5 bases and J lost 5; bases outside the gene matches: 11. The germline V gene encodes CDR1 SEHNR and CDR2 FQNEAQ (reference sequence). In DNA form, the CDR3 reads TGTGCCAGCAGCCGATCGGTAGCGGGGGGCCTGACCGGGGAGCTGTTTTTT. It specifies CASSRSVAGGLTGELFF.

This clonotype has more than one count but fewer than ten. This chain links TRBV11-1 with TRBJ2-5; D gene uncertain. V was shortened by 0 bases and J by 5 bases, with 7 bases between the two germline ends. The CDR3 totals 13 residues. CDR1 is SGHAT and CDR2 is FQDESV in the germline V gene (reference sequence). This CDR3 reads CASSLAGIETQYF. Here the CDR3 DNA reads TGTGCCAGCAGCTTAGCTGGGATTGAGACCCAGTACTTC.

At least ten counts were recorded for this clonotype. The chain is built from TRBV20-1 and TRBJ2-7; a weak D match, TRBD2 (6 bases). Germline CDR1 is DFQATT and CDR2 is SNEGSKA (reference sequence). The CDR3 has 13 residues. The germline V and J ends were trimmed by 4 bases and 1 base, with 11 bases remaining between them. The CDR3 DNA reads TGCAGTGCTATGTTGGAGGGGTCCTACGAGCAGTACTTC. Amino acids: CSAMLEGSYEQYF.

Many counts were recorded for this clonotype. The J gene is TRBJ1-4, the V gene TRBV7-2; D may be TRBD1 (5 bases). CDR1 SGHTA and CDR2 FQGNSA come from the germline V gene. This CDR3 contains 14 residues. V was trimmed by 2 bases and J by 8 bases, leaving 12 bases between them. The CDR3 reads CASSLQGSREKLFF. Written as DNA, the CDR3 is TGTGCCAGCAGCTTACAGGGATCACGAGAAAAACTGTTTTTT.

The V call is TRBV5-5, the J call TRBJ2-5, with D perhaps TRBD1 (6 bases). Per the germline V gene, CDR1 is SGHKS and CDR2 is YYEKEE (reference sequence). The CDR3 is 15 residues long. The V gene lost 2 bases and the J gene lost 0 bases, with 11 bases spanning the gap. The CDR3 sequence is CASSFQGSYQETQYF. CDR3 bases: TGTGCCAGCAGCTTTCAGGGGTCGTACCAAGAGACCCAGTACTTC.

This clonotype was seen more than once but under ten times. V gene TRBV4-3 combines with J gene TRBJ2-5; the match to TRBD1 covers 7 bases. V lost 0 bases and J lost 3; bases outside the gene matches: 7. This CDR3 region has 16 residues. Germline lookup yields CDR1 LGHNA and CDR2 YSLEER. As DNA, the CDR3 is TGCGCCAGCAGCCAAGATCTACAGGGGAGCGAAGAGACCCAGTACTTC. It yields the protein CASSQDLQGSEETQYF.

The chain employs TRBV18 and TRBJ2-4; TRBD1 matches at 7 bases. V lost 5 bases, J lost 4 bases, and 2 bases stayed unmatched. The CDR3 is made up of 13 amino acids. CDR1 is KGHSH and CDR2 is LQKENI in the germline V gene. CDR3 in amino acids: CASSLDRKNIQYF. The CDR3 DNA sequence: TGTGCCAGCTCATTGGACAGGAAAAACATTCAGTACTTC. The variable domain in full, completed from reference TRBV18 and TRBJ2-4, reads NAGVMQNPRHLVRRRGQEARLRCSPMKGHSHVYWYRQLPEEGLKFMVYLQKENIIDESGMPKERFSAEFPKEGPSILRIQQVVRGDSAAYFCASSLDRKNIQYFGAGTRLSVL.

This clonotype was observed many times. The chain joins TRBV20-1 to TRBJ2-5, with D possibly being TRBD1 or TRBD2 (6 bases each). The length of the CDR3 is 15 residues. CDR1 and CDR2 from the germline V gene are DFQATT and SNEGSKA (reference sequence). Trimming removed 3 bases from V and 0 bases from J, with 14 bases in between. The CDR3 DNA follows: TGCAGTGCTAGCGCCTTAGGGGGGTACCAAGAGACCCAGTACTTC. Encoded protein: CSASALGGYQETQYF.

The chain carries TRBV4-3 and TRBJ1-1, with D possibly being TRBD1 (5 bases). V dropped 0 bases and J dropped 0 bases, with 14 bases sitting between them. This CDR3 spans 17 amino acids. Germline assignment: CDR1 LGHNA and CDR2 YSLEER. CDR3 region: CASSQDLVGPMNTEAFF. The CDR3 region has the DNA TGCGCCAGCAGCCAAGATTTGGTGGGACCTATGAACACTGAAGCTTTCTTT.

This clonotype has more than one count but fewer than ten. This chain uses TRBV28 with TRBJ2-3; the D call may be TRBD1 or TRBD2 (5 bases each). This CDR3 region has 14 residues. Trimming removed 5 bases from V and 2 bases from J, with 11 bases in between. Germline CDR1 and CDR2: MDHEN and SYDVKM. The CDR3 DNA sequence: TGTGCCAGCAGTAAGGGACGAAACACAGATACGCAGTATTTT. It is translated as CASSKGRNTDTQYF. The full variable domain, completed using reference TRBV28 and TRBJ2-3, is DVKVTQSSRYLVKRTGEKVFLECVQDMDHENMFWYRQDPGLGLRLIYFSYDVKMKEKGDIPEGYSVSREKKERFSLILESASTNQTSMYLCASSKGRNTDTQYFGPGTRLTVL.

This chain links TRBV27 with TRBJ1-4, with D unresolved. Trimming left V 6 bases short and J 5 bases short, with 19 bases between. Germline CDR1 MNHEY, CDR2 SMNVEV (reference sequence). This CDR3 has 16 residues. The CDR3 DNA follows: TGTGCCAGCAGAGACGGAACATTGTTAGGGAATGAAAAACTGTTTTTT. Residues: CASRDGTLLGNEKLFF. The complete variable domain, with remaining parts taken from reference TRBV27 and TRBJ1-4, reads EAQVTQNPRYLITVTGKKLTVTCSQNMNHEYMSWYRQDPGLGLRQIYYSMNVEVTDKGDVPEGYKVSRKEKRNFPLILESPSPNQTSLYFCASRDGTLLGNEKLFFGSGTQLSVL.

The rearrangement links TRBV29-1 to TRBJ1-4; TRBD1 agrees at 7 bases. The CDR3 covers 11 residues. The J segment lost 8 bases and the V segment lost 7 bases, leaving 4 bases of the junction unmatched. Per germline, CDR1 SQVTM and CDR2 ANQGSEA. The CDR3 loop reads CSGRTGEKLFF. CDR3 DNA sequence: TGCAGCGGTAGGACAGGCGAAAAACTGTTTTTT.

This clonotype was seen a few times. This chain links TRBV20-1 with TRBJ1-4, with a possible D match to TRBD1 (5 bases). With 1 base removed from V and 6 bases from J, the gap between germline ends came to 9 bases. The CDR3 runs to 13 residues. Germline V gene lookup returns CDR1 DFQATT and CDR2 SNEGSKA (reference sequence). The CDR3 DNA follows: TGCAGTGCTAGAGGGTCAGGGCATGAAAAACTGTTTTTT. Its translation is CSARGSGHEKLFF.

This clonotype was observed many times. V is TRBV4-2 and J is TRBJ2-5, with D perhaps being TRBD1 or TRBD2 (5 bases each). The CDR3 runs to 14 residues. Germline V lookup: CDR1 LGHNA, CDR2 YNFKEQ. Trimming shortened V by 3 bases and J by 5 bases, and 13 bases separated the two germline ends. CDR3: CASSQEDTQETQYF. In DNA, the CDR3 is TGTGCCAGCAGCCAGGAGGACACGCAGGAGACCCAGTACTTC.

This clonotype appeared many times. This chain connects TRBV18 to TRBJ2-5; no definite D call. The V end was cut by 6 bases, the J end by 5 bases, with 7 bases between. CDR3 length: 11 residues. Germline CDR1 KGHSH, CDR2 LQKENI. The CDR3 is CASSSEETQYF. DNA for the CDR3: TGTGCCAGCTCTTCGGAGGAGACCCAGTACTTC.

This clonotype was counted between two and nine times. The gene calls are TRBV3-1 and TRBJ2-7; possible D gene TRBD2, 6 bases. The CDR3 consists of 16 residues. V was clipped by 3 bases and J by 1 base, with 16 bases between them. Per germline, CDR1 LGHDT and CDR2 YNNKEL (reference sequence). The CDR3 nucleotides are TGTGCCAGCAGCCAGAGGGACCCGGCGGGATCCTACGAGCAGTACTTC. Encoded protein: CASSQRDPAGSYEQYF.

This clonotype was seen repeatedly, ten times or more. This chain links TRBV12-3 or TRBV12-4 with TRBJ1-3; D not resolved. There are 15 residues in the CDR3. Trimming cost V 6 bases and J 0 bases, with 12 bases left between them. The CDR3, as DNA: TGTGCCAGCAGCCCAGGCGCTAGCTCTGGAAACACCATATATTTT. It yields the protein CASSPGASSGNTIYF.

This clonotype was detected a few times. This chain uses TRBV13 with TRBJ2-1, with 11 bases aligning to TRBD2. The CDR3 contains 17 residues. The trim removed 5 bases at V and 6 bases at J, leaving 12 bases unmatched. CDR1 PRHDT and CDR2 FYEKMQ come from the germline V gene (reference sequence). This chain's CDR3 is CASSRLGLAAIGNEQFF. The CDR3 coding sequence is TGTGCCAGCAGCCGCCTGGGACTAGCGGCTATTGGCAATGAGCAGTTCTTC.

This clonotype was recorded at least ten times. The chain joins TRBV29-1 to TRBJ2-3; 12 bases match TRBD2. This CDR3 comprises 15 residues. The J segment lost 2 bases and the V segment lost 4 bases, leaving 4 bases of the junction unmatched. Germline assignment: CDR1 SQVTM and CDR2 ANQGSEA. The DNA for the CDR3 is TGCAGCGTTGTGCCTAGCGGGAGGGCCACAGATACGCAGTATTTT. It is translated as CSVVPSGRATDTQYF.

V is TRBV19 and J is TRBJ2-1; TRBD1 matches at 9 bases. J gave up 7 bases and V 5 bases, and 9 bases lay outside the gene matches. The CDR3 runs to 15 residues. Germline-derived CDR1 and CDR2 are LNHDA and SQIVND (reference sequence). CDR3 amino acids: CASSGGQGNSNEQFF. The CDR3 DNA follows: TGTGCCAGTAGTGGGGGACAGGGTAATTCGAATGAGCAGTTCTTC.

This clonotype has ten or more counts. The chain recombines TRBV7-2 with TRBJ2-2; 7 nucleotides align to TRBD2. J gave up 4 bases and V 1 base, and 9 bases lay outside the gene matches. CDR3 length equals 17 residues. Germline loops: CDR1 SGHTA, CDR2 FQGNSA. The CDR3 region is CASSLVKLALSTGELFF. The CDR3 coding sequence is TGTGCCAGCAGCTTAGTGAAACTAGCGCTAAGCACCGGGGAGCTGTTTTTT.